This TCR beta chain was captured by sequencing in a study of cytomegalovirus exposure and HLA in healthy donors. Across the whole study: Previous work identified roughly 120 million unique TCR beta sequences from about 179 million T cells. Early released data had 65 million to 100 million unique TCRs, all coming from HLA-typed donors.

Regarding this clone: What it binds is not known.

Primers: 60 Vbeta forward and 13 Jbeta reverse. The protocol was immunoSEQ multiplex PCR, while the TCRdb copy is restricted to in-frame clones and leaves out a portion. The sample carries fewer than 200,000 clones, around four fifths recorded once. The study's findings and limits: Sequencing likely generated an artifact that appeared as a cluster of highly shared sequence variants.

The length of the CDR3 is 15 residues. The ends were cut back, 1 base at V and 4 bases at J, with 13 bases in the middle. The germline V gene encodes CDR1 SGHTA and CDR2 FQGNSA. The sample taken for sequencing was PBMCs. The gene calls are TRBV7-2 and TRBJ1-1, with unresolved D. This sequence was found in a man aged 25 to 40 in good health and CMV-seronegative. CDR3 region: CASSLVVPGGTEAFF. In DNA, the CDR3 is TGTGCCAGCAGCTTAGTAGTCCCAGGAGGCACTGAAGCTTTCTTT.